Each of the 21 T cell receptor beta chains below was sequenced from the same sample in a study of technical replicates of blood from a handful of donors. Sequenced by immunoSEQ multiplex PCR; TCRdb stores in-frame clones only, minus some. The sample includes 84,000 or so clones, around 93% seen only once; the top ten take approximately 0.22%. Sequenced sample: T cells isolated from PBMCs. The receptor source for this set is a human donor in good health.

The rearrangement links TRBV5-4 to TRBJ1-2, with 7 bases aligning to TRBD1. This CDR3 contains 15 residues. CDR1 is SGHNT, CDR2 YYREEE, per germline (reference sequence). Unmatched junction bases numbered 10, after V lost 3 bases and J lost 5 bases. This chain's CDR3 is CASSSNNRDSYGYTF. For the CDR3, the DNA is TGTGCCAGCAGCTCCAACAACCGGGACAGTTATGGCTACACCTTC.

The CDR3 bases are TGTGCCAGCAGCTCCCGGGACAGACACACCGGGGAGCTGTTTTTT. This codes for CASSSRDRHTGELFF. The chain is built from TRBV11-1 and TRBJ2-2, with 7 positions matching TRBD1. Germline V gene lookup returns CDR1 SGHAT and CDR2 FQDESV (reference sequence). Losses at the gene ends were 4 bases for V and 3 bases for J; bases not matched to a gene: 5. The CDR3 sequence is 15 residues long.

The V gene is TRBV7-8, the J gene TRBJ2-3; possibly TRBD1 for D (6 bases). There are 19 residues in the CDR3. V lost 3 bases and J 0 bases, leaving 22 bases between the germline ends. CDR1 SGHVS and CDR2 FQNEAQ come from the germline V gene. The CDR3: CASSFPTHQGQSSTDTQYF. CDR3 nucleotides: TGTGCCAGCAGCTTTCCAACTCACCAAGGACAGTCTAGCACAGATACGCAGTATTTT.

The chain joins TRBV19 to TRBJ2-3, with D possibly being TRBD1 (6 bases). In germline, CDR1 is LNHDA, CDR2 SQIVND (reference sequence). There are 13 residues in the CDR3. With 3 bases removed from V and 4 bases from J, the gap between germline ends came to 8 bases. The CDR3 protein is CASSISGADTQYF. As DNA, the CDR3 is TGTGCCAGTAGTATTTCAGGGGCAGATACGCAGTATTTT.

The V call is TRBV4-1, the J call TRBJ2-7; weak D call: TRBD1 (6 bases). CDR1 is MGHRA, CDR2 YSYEKL, per germline. This CDR3 has 14 amino acids. V shed 4 bases and J shed 7 bases, with 17 bases lying between them. The CDR3 sequence is CASSRGQGIREQYF. The CDR3 DNA follows: TGCGCCAGCAGCCGAGGCCAGGGGATCAGGGAGCAGTACTTC.

The J gene is TRBJ2-1, the V gene TRBV5-1; TRBD2 matches 7 bases. Germline lookup yields CDR1 SGHRS and CDR2 YFSETQ. V dropped 3 bases and J dropped 2; count of bases not matched to a gene: 5. The CDR3 runs 15 residues. CDR3 coding DNA: TGCGCCAGCAGCTCTACGGGGGGTCCCTACAATGAGCAGTTCTTC. This gives the protein CASSSTGGPYNEQFF.

The chain is built from TRBV7-9 and TRBJ1-5; TRBD1 might be the D (5 bases). CDR1 and CDR2 from the germline V gene are SEHNR and FQNEAQ (reference sequence). The CDR3 consists of 13 residues. V was clipped by 5 bases and J by 6 bases, with 11 bases between them. The CDR3 loop is CASSPDRAQPQHF. The CDR3 DNA is TGTGCCAGCAGCCCCGACAGAGCTCAGCCCCAGCATTTT.

V and J are TRBV19 and TRBJ2-6; possibly TRBD2 for D (5 bases). Trimming took off 4 bases at V and 0 bases at J, with 13 bases between the two ends. The germline V gene has CDR1 LNHDA and CDR2 SQIVND (reference sequence). The CDR3 consists of 17 residues. CDR3 in amino acids: CASSSQRQLSGANVLTF. CDR3 sequence (DNA): TGTGCCAGTAGTAGTCAGCGGCAGCTCTCTGGGGCCAACGTCCTGACTTTC.

This clone appeared a few times. CDR3 sequence (DNA): TGTGCCAGCAGGGGACAGAGGAACACTGAAGCTTTCTTT. This gives the protein CASRGQRNTEAFF. The V gene is TRBV27, the J gene TRBJ1-1; TRBD1 aligns across 7 bases. Germline V gives CDR1 MNHEY, CDR2 SMNVEV (reference sequence). V lost 6 bases and J lost 1; bases outside the gene matches: 2. This CDR3 comprises 13 residues.

The J gene is TRBJ2-1, the V gene TRBV28, with 16 bases lining up with TRBD2. The V and J ends lost 8 bases and 8 bases, in that order; junction bases with no gene match: 9. Germline CDR1 reads MDHEN; CDR2 reads SYDVKM. The CDR3 totals 16 residues. The CDR3: CASFKAGTSGRDEQFF. For the CDR3, the DNA is TGTGCCAGCTTCAAGGCCGGGACTAGCGGGAGGGATGAGCAGTTCTTC. The full variable domain, with the rest looked up from reference TRBV28 and TRBJ2-1, is DVKVTQSSRYLVKRTGEKVFLECVQDMDHENMFWYRQDPGLGLRLIYFSYDVKMKEKGDIPEGYSVSREKKERFSLILESASTNQTSMYLCASFKAGTSGRDEQFFGPGTRLTVL.

This sequence joins TRBV14 and TRBJ2-3; a possible D gene is TRBD2 (5 bases). Germline V gene sequence: CDR1 SGHDN, CDR2 FVKESK. V lost 4 bases to trimming and J lost 10 bases, with 15 bases between them. The CDR3 contains 13 residues. Written as DNA, the CDR3 is TGTGCCAGCAGCCCATTTGCGGGTGTGGCGCAGTATTTT. Encoded protein: CASSPFAGVAQYF.

The chain has TRBV7-9 and TRBJ1-2; D call uncertain. V was trimmed by 1 base and J by 0 bases, leaving 6 bases between them. Germline CDR1 and CDR2: SEHNR and FQNEAQ (reference sequence). This CDR3 is 14 amino acids long. CDR3 nucleotides: TGTGCCAGCAGCTTAGGGGCAACTAACTATGGCTACACCTTC. This sequence encodes CASSLGATNYGYTF.

This chain uses TRBV7-9 with TRBJ1-2; 8 positions agree with TRBD1. The CDR3 is 15 amino acids. Germline CDR1 reads SEHNR; CDR2 reads FQNEAQ (reference sequence). The J segment lost 4 bases and the V segment lost 3 bases, leaving 7 bases of the junction unmatched. As DNA, the CDR3 is TGTGCCAGCAGCTTCCGACAGGGACAGGCCTATGGCTACACCTTC. Protein: CASSFRQGQAYGYTF.

This chain connects TRBV5-6 to TRBJ1-3; tentative D call: TRBD1 (5 bases). Germline CDR1 is SGHDT and CDR2 is YYEEEE. There are 15 residues in the CDR3. With 0 bases removed from V and 5 bases from J, the gap between germline ends came to 12 bases. The CDR3 here is CASSLGSSGRNTIYF. CDR3 DNA sequence: TGTGCCAGCAGCTTGGGCTCCTCAGGGAGAAACACCATATATTTT.

A single count supports this clone. The chain uses TRBV18 and TRBJ1-2; D might be TRBD1 (6 bases). Trimming took 5 bases from V and 6 from J, leaving 10 bases between them. Germline CDR1 is KGHSH and CDR2 is LQKENI. The CDR3 runs to 12 residues. CDR3 sequence reads: CASSSQGNGYTF. The CDR3 DNA follows: TGTGCCAGCTCATCTCAGGGGAATGGCTACACCTTC.

The chain uses TRBV6-6 and TRBJ1-5; 7 bases are a match to TRBD1. The CDR3 runs 14 residues. With 5 bases clipped from V and 2 bases from J, the junction kept 3 bases outside the gene matches. The germline V gene encodes CDR1 MNHNY and CDR2 SVGAGI (reference sequence). CDR3 DNA: TGTGCCAGCAGTGGAACAGGGGGCAATCAGCCCCAGCATTTT. Translation: CASSGTGGNQPQHF.

The chain uses TRBV5-5 and TRBJ2-7, with TRBD1 identical over 9 bases. The junction had 9 bases not matched to a gene; V was cut back by 5 bases and J by 3 bases. Germline V gene lookup returns CDR1 SGHKS and CDR2 YYEKEE (reference sequence). The CDR3 has 15 amino acids. CDR3 sequence (DNA): TGTGCCAGCAGATTTTTGGCGGGACAGGGCTACGAGCAGTACTTC. Translated, it gives CASRFLAGQGYEQYF.

The chain carries TRBV7-2 and TRBJ1-5; D possibly corresponds to TRBD1 (6 bases). The CDR3 is made up of 15 amino acids. Germline CDR1 reads SGHTA; CDR2 reads FQGNSA. The ends were cut back, 2 bases at V and 3 bases at J, with 11 bases in the middle. CDR3 sequence (DNA): TGTGCCAGCAGCTTAATTACGGGACACAATCAGCCCCAGCATTTT. This gives the protein CASSLITGHNQPQHF.

The V and J genes are TRBV28 and TRBJ2-3; TRBD1 is a possible D gene (6 bases). Deletions cut 3 bases from V and 3 bases from J, with 13 bases between. Germline V gene sequence: CDR1 MDHEN, CDR2 SYDVKM. The CDR3 loop spans 15 amino acids. CDR3 nucleotides: TGTGCCAGCAGTTTTATGGGGGCGCGGACAGATACGCAGTATTTT. Amino acid sequence: CASSFMGARTDTQYF.

This clone has just one count. The rearrangement uses TRBV14 and TRBJ2-4; D gene unclear. This CDR3 spans 18 amino acids. V was shortened by 4 bases and J by 0 bases, with 19 bases between the two germline ends. CDR1 and CDR2 from the germline V gene are SGHDN and FVKESK. For the CDR3, the DNA is TGTGCCAGCAGCCTTACATCTTTCCAGTCCCTAGCCAAAAACATTCAGTACTTC. Its protein is CASSLTSFQSLAKNIQYF.

The chain combines TRBV5-1 with TRBJ2-7, with 14 positions matching TRBD2. CDR1 and CDR2 from the germline V gene are SGHRS and YFSETQ. With V trimmed by 4 bases and J by 2 bases, 5 bases remained unmatched. This CDR3 is 16 amino acids long. The CDR3 coding sequence is TGCGCCAGCAGCCCACGACTAGCGGGAGGGACCTACGAGCAGTACTTC. Protein sequence: CASSPRLAGGTYEQYF.